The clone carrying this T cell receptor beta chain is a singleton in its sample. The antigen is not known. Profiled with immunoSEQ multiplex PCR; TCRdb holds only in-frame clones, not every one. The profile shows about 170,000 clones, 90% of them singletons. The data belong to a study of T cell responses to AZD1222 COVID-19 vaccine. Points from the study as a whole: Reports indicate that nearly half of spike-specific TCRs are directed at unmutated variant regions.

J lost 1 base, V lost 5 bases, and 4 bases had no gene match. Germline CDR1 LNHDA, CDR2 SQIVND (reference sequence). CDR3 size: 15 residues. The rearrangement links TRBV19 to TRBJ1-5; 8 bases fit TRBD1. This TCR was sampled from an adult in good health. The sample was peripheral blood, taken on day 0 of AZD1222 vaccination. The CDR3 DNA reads TGTGCCAGTAGTCCAAACAGGGGGAGCAATCAGCCCCAGCATTTT. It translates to CASSPNRGSNQPQHF. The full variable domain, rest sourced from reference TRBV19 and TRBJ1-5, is DGGITQSPKYLFRKEGQNVTLSCEQNLNHDAMYWYRQDPGQGLRLIYYSQIVNDFQKGDIAEGYSVSREKKESFPLTVTSAQKNPTAFYLCASSPNRGSNQPQHFGDGTRLSIL.